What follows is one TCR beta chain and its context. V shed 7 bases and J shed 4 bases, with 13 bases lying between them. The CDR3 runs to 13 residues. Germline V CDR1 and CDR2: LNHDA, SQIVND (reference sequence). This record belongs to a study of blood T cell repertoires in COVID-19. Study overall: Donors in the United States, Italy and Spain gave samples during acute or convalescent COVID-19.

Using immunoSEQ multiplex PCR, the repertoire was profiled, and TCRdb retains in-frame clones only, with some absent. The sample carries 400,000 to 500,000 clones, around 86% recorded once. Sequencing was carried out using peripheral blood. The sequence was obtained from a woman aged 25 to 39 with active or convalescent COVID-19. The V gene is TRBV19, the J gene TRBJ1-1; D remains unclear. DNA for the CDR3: TGTGCCAGTATGGCGGGGTTAGGCACTGAAGCTTTCTTT. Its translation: CASMAGLGTEAFF.